This T cell receptor (beta chain) was found in a study of blood T cells in healthy people across ages. This clonotype came up a few times. A read error may produce the germline difference seen at one junction end. A second PCR, run for about 7 to 11 cycles, used a sample-barcoded 5' primer plus a J-beta primer mix. TCRdb redid the calling of the 5' RACE reads with MiXCR, one entry per CDR3 protein. The data hold more than 900,000 distinct CDR3 sequences, with roughly 24% observed a single time. Germline V gives CDR1 LGHNT, CDR2 FRNRAP. The CDR3 loop spans 15 amino acids. The sample was also linked to a second study, of T cells of mothers and their children.

V gene TRBV12-5 combines with J gene TRBJ2-3; possibly TRBD2 for D (7 bases). The source of this sequence is a girl aged 2-10 years in good health. Material: blood. The CDR3 DNA follows: TGTGCTAGTGGTCCTACCCCGGGGGGCACAGATACGCGGTATTTT. Its translation: CASGPTPGGTDTRYF.